A selection of T cell receptor beta chains follows, all from one sample in a study of shared clonotypes between healthy human individuals. Sequencing used immunoSEQ multiplex PCR; TCRdb keeps in-frame clones, though not all of them. The sample lists approximately 1,500,000 clones, 98% occurring once. Material: naive CD4+ T cells sorted from blood. The source is a man aged 25 to 40 in good health. Each CDR3 is given with its conserved first and last residue. The D gene is left open where the match is weak. Not every row has a clone size; where given, it reads once, few, many or a size class.

abundance	v_gene	d_gene	len	j_gene	CDR3aa	CDR3nt
-	TRBV5-1	TRBD1	17	TRBJ2-3	CASRNTPNRGRKDTQYF	TGCGCCAGCAGAAATACTCCGAACAGGGGCCGAAAGGATACGCAGTATTTT
-	TRBV7-2	-	15	TRBJ1-2	CASSSSAQPNYGYTF	TGTGCCAGCAGCTCCTCTGCGCAGCCGAACTATGGCTACACCTTC
-	TRBV28	-	14	TRBJ2-7	CASSQRDMDYEQYF	TGTGCCAGCAGTCAACGGGACATGGACTACGAGCAGTACTTC
-	TRBV30	-	12	TRBJ2-5	CAGTLAQETQYF	TGTGCCGGAACACTAGCTCAAGAGACCCAGTACTTC
-	TRBV5-8	TRBD1	15	TRBJ2-1	CASNTIGTGRNEQFF	TGTGCCAGCAACACGATCGGGACAGGGAGGAATGAGCAGTTCTTC
-	TRBV5-1	TRBD2	16	TRBJ2-3	CASSGRTSGSTDTQYF	TGCGCCAGCAGCGGAAGGACTAGCGGAAGCACAGATACGCAGTATTTT
-	TRBV5-1	-	12	TRBJ2-1	CASSLGSNEQFF	TGCGCCAGCAGCTTGGGTAGCAATGAGCAGTTCTTC
-	TRBV28	-	15	TRBJ1-1	CASSLLGSSNTEAFF	TGTGCCAGCAGTTTATTGGGCAGTTCGAACACTGAAGCTTTCTTT
-	TRBV19	-	14	TRBJ1-3	CASSINGDGNTIYF	TGTGCCAGTAGTATCAACGGGGACGGAAACACCATATATTTT
-	TRBV9	-	14	TRBJ2-5	CASSAGTPQETQYF	TGTGCCAGCAGCGCCGGGACTCCGCAAGAGACCCAGTACTTC
-	TRBV18	-	17	TRBJ2-5	CASSPDSFRRYQETQYF	TGTGCCAGCTCACCCGATAGCTTCAGAAGGTACCAAGAGACCCAGTACTTC
-	TRBV9	-	15	TRBJ2-2	CASSVAGRNTGELFF	TGTGCCAGCAGCGTAGCGGGCAGGAACACCGGGGAGCTGTTTTTT
-	TRBV5-1	-	15	TRBJ1-1	CASSLETYGGTEAFF	TGCGCCAGCAGCTTGGAAACATATGGTGGCACTGAAGCTTTCTTT
-	TRBV2	-	15	TRBJ2-7	CASSLLGRGSYEQYF	TGTGCCAGCAGTCTTCTAGGAAGGGGGTCATACGAGCAGTACTTC
-	TRBV5-8	TRBD2	14	TRBJ2-7	CASSLWGPGLAMYF	TGTGCCAGCAGCTTGTGGGGCCCGGGACTAGCCATGTACTTC
-	TRBV7-9	TRBD1	16	TRBJ2-7	CASTRQLGQGTYEQYF	TGTGCCAGCACCCGACAATTGGGACAGGGGACCTACGAGCAGTACTTC
-	TRBV11-2	TRBD2	15	TRBJ2-1	CASSLDDGRAVGQFF	TGTGCCAGCAGCTTAGATGACGGGAGGGCCGTCGGGCAGTTCTTC
once	TRBV7-8	TRBD2	16	TRBJ2-5	CASSLAGTSGRETQYF	TGTGCCAGCAGCTTAGCCGGGACTAGCGGGAGAGAGACCCAGTACTTC
-	TRBV14	TRBD1	16	TRBJ1-1	CASSQGFAGQGSEAFF	TGTGCCAGCAGCCAAGGGTTTGCGGGACAGGGGTCTGAAGCTTTCTTT
-	TRBV7-2	-	14	TRBJ2-7	CASSLEVGFHEQYF	TGTGCCAGCAGCTTAGAGGTGGGGTTCCACGAGCAGTACTTC
-	TRBV6-5	TRBD1	14	TRBJ2-7	CASSLLDRAYEQYF	TGTGCCAGCAGTCTTCTCGACAGGGCCTACGAGCAGTACTTC
-	TRBV5-1	-	18	TRBJ2-1	CASSFGLKAADSYNEQFF	TGCGCCAGCAGCTTCGGGCTAAAAGCGGCGGACTCCTACAATGAGCAGTTCTTC
-	TRBV9	TRBD2	16	TRBJ2-2	CASSRLAGGGTGELFF	TGTGCCAGCAGCAGACTAGCGGGAGGAGGGACCGGGGAGCTGTTTTTT
few	TRBV18	-	14	TRBJ2-3	CASSPGTSTDTQYF	TGTGCCAGCTCACCAGGGACTAGCACAGATACGCAGTATTTT
once	TRBV5-1	-	15	TRBJ1-2	CASSPLRQLEHGYTF	TGCGCCAGCAGCCCCTTGCGACAGTTAGAGCATGGCTACACCTTC
-	TRBV7-8	-	13	TRBJ2-7	CASSAVRAYEQYF	TGTGCCAGCAGCGCCGTAAGAGCCTACGAGCAGTACTTC
-	TRBV20-1	-	11	TRBJ2-7	CSAVTLYEQYF	TGCAGTGCCGTAACCCTCTACGAGCAGTACTTC
-	TRBV4-1	-	17	TRBJ2-2	CASSHTYGRANTGELFF	TGCGCCAGCAGCCATACGTACGGGAGAGCGAACACCGGGGAGCTGTTTTTT
-	TRBV20-1	-	11	TRBJ2-3	CSARGGSTQYF	TGCAGTGCTAGAGGTGGGTCTACGCAGTATTTT
-	TRBV5-4	TRBD1	16	TRBJ2-2	CASTKGGQGDTGELFF	TGTGCCAGCACCAAAGGGGGTCAGGGGGACACCGGGGAGCTGTTTTTT
once	TRBV18	-	19	TRBJ2-6	CASSPIDAGTLRGANVLTF	TGTGCCAGCTCACCAATCGATGCAGGGACACTGAGAGGGGCCAACGTCCTGACTTTC
-	TRBV5-1	-	14	TRBJ2-1	CASSAAPSPNEQFF	TGCGCCAGCAGCGCGGCCCCTTCCCCCAATGAGCAGTTCTTC
-	TRBV6-1	-	14	TRBJ2-3	CASRAGTGTDTQYF	TGTGCCAGCAGAGCCGGGACTGGGACAGATACGCAGTATTTT
-	TRBV5-1	TRBD1	15	TRBJ2-1	CASSLAGTVYNEQFF	TGCGCCAGCAGCTTGGCCGGGACAGTCTACAATGAGCAGTTCTTC
-	TRBV9	-	15	TRBJ1-2	CASSVIGEWSYGYTF	TGTGCCAGCAGCGTAATCGGGGAATGGAGCTATGGCTACACCTTC
-	TRBV6-1	-	12	TRBJ1-2	CASSGDIRGYTF	TGTGCCAGCAGTGGGGATATACGTGGCTACACCTTC
-	TRBV11-1	-	13	TRBJ1-5	CASSLSADQPQHF	TGTGCCAGCAGCTTATCAGCGGATCAGCCCCAGCATTTT
-	TRBV10-1	-	12	TRBJ2-1	CAGCDKDNEQFF	TGCGCCGGTTGCGACAAAGACAATGAGCAGTTCTTC
-	TRBV7-7	-	15	TRBJ2-3	CASSLGFDGGNTQYF	TGTGCCAGCAGCTTAGGGTTTGATGGCGGAAATACGCAGTATTTT
-	TRBV9	TRBD1	16	TRBJ1-3	CASSAQGTDSGNTIYF	TGTGCCAGCAGCGCCCAAGGGACAGACTCTGGAAACACCATATATTTT
-	TRBV4-1	-	13	TRBJ2-1	CATTGGGRYEQFF	TGCGCCACCACGGGAGGGGGCAGGTATGAGCAGTTCTTC
-	TRBV27	-	17	TRBJ2-7	CASSLTHIGAPINEQYF	TGTGCCAGCAGTCTTACCCACATTGGGGCACCGATTAATGAGCAGTACTTC
-	TRBV27	TRBD1	15	TRBJ1-1	CASSPRTGQNTEAFF	TGTGCCAGCAGTCCACGGACAGGACAGAACACTGAAGCTTTCTTT
-	TRBV15	-	17	TRBJ2-7	CATSRITGVRSPYEQYF	TGTGCCACCAGCAGAATCACCGGGGTAAGGTCCCCCTACGAGCAGTACTTC
-	TRBV5-1	TRBD2	13	TRBJ2-5	CASSRLAQETQYF	TGCGCCAGCAGTCGACTAGCTCAAGAGACCCAGTACTTC
-	TRBV21-1	-	15	TRBJ2-1	CASLGERERDNEQFF	TGTGCCAGCCTCGGGGAGAGGGAGAGGGACAATGAGCAGTTCTTC
-	TRBV6-5	TRBD1	15	TRBJ2-7	CASSPGQGFLYEQYF	TGTGCCAGCAGCCCCGGACAGGGGTTCCTTTACGAGCAGTACTTC
-	TRBV9	TRBD2	14	TRBJ2-7	CASSLSGRAYEQYF	TGTGCCAGCAGCCTTAGCGGGAGGGCCTACGAGCAGTACTTC
once	TRBV2	-	13	TRBJ1-2	CASRDRGEYGYTF	TGTGCCAGCAGGGACCGAGGGGAGTATGGCTACACCTTC
-	TRBV6-5	-	11	TRBJ2-5	CASSYGETQYF	TGTGCCAGCAGTTATGGGGAGACCCAGTACTTC
once	TRBV11-3	-	15	TRBJ2-2	CASSKLQDGTGELFF	TGTGCCAGCAGCAAACTTCAAGACGGAACCGGGGAGCTGTTTTTT
-	TRBV2	TRBD1	13	TRBJ2-7	CASRRQGSYEQYF	TGTGCCAGCAGACGACAGGGGTCCTACGAGCAGTACTTC
-	TRBV28	-	14	TRBJ1-1	CASRGATGNTEAFF	TGTGCCAGCAGGGGAGCTACGGGAAACACTGAAGCTTTCTTT
-	TRBV5-5	-	12	TRBJ2-7	CASSFLVYEQYF	TGTGCCAGCAGCTTCTTAGTCTACGAGCAGTACTTC
-	TRBV7-2	-	13	TRBJ1-5	CASSYGQNQPQHF	TGTGCCAGCAGCTATGGACAGAATCAGCCCCAGCATTTT
once	TRBV6-1	-	11	TRBJ1-5	CASQVSGAQHF	TGTGCCAGCCAAGTTTCTGGGGCCCAGCATTTT
-	TRBV5-1	-	15	TRBJ1-5	CASSLDGALRQPQHF	TGCGCCAGCAGCTTGGATGGGGCCCTTCGACAGCCCCAGCATTTT
once	TRBV5-1	TRBD1	14	TRBJ2-7	CASSRGQGAYEQYF	TGCGCCAGCAGCCGTGGACAGGGAGCCTACGAGCAGTACTTC
-	TRBV29-1	TRBD1	15	TRBJ2-3	CSVAMGQGHTDTQYF	TGCAGCGTTGCCATGGGACAGGGACACACAGATACGCAGTATTTT